This TCR beta chain was recovered during a study of blood T cell repertoires in COVID-19. On the study more broadly: COVID-19 samples from acute and convalescent phases originated in the United States, Italy and Spain. T cells, B-cell-depleted T cells, or PBMCs provided the cDNA or gDNA that served as material.

Losses at the gene ends were 6 bases for V and 6 bases for J; bases not matched to a gene: 8. Per germline, CDR1 SQVTM and CDR2 ANQGSEA. This CDR3 spans 14 amino acids. Source study methods: Reference gene primer amplification yielded estimated nucleated cell counts. Data came from immunoSEQ multiplex PCR; TCRdb stores just in-frame clones and leaves some out. From that table come the V and J calls and clone size; the DNA was used to work out D and trimming. This repertoire shows some 250,000 clones, more than 75% found once; its top ten account for 0.95% to 1%. The gene calls are TRBV29-1 and TRBJ2-1; 10 bases agree with TRBD2. The sequence was collected from a woman aged 40 to 55 who had recovered from COVID-19. Specimen: peripheral blood. This CDR3 is CSVVPGLASNEQFF. The DNA for the CDR3 is TGCAGCGTGGTGCCGGGACTAGCGAGCAATGAGCAGTTCTTC.